This note documents a single TCR beta chain sequence. Time point here: sample taken at primary tumor resection. The sequenced material consisted of unsorted whole RNA from tumor, nontumor lung or frozen PBMC. The donor group consisted of around 70 patients who had untreated, early-stage non-small cell lung cancer. Germline CDR1 SGHAT, CDR2 FQNNGV. The length of the CDR3 is 13 residues. The V segment lost 6 bases and the J segment 10 bases; nucleotides outside the gene matches: 10. TCRdb ran MiXCR on the 5' RACE reads and lists one entry per CDR3 protein. The sample includes about 45,000 distinct CDR3 sequences, 6% to 7.5% seen only once; the top ten take 35% to 55%. This sample stems from a study of spatial heterogeneity in lung cancer.

The source of this sequence is a female donor with early-stage non-small cell lung cancer. The source material was PBMCs, sampled at surgery. V usage is TRBV11-2 and J usage is TRBJ1-1; 8 bases are shared with TRBD1. The CDR3 here is CASRIQGARRAFF. The CDR3 DNA follows: TGTGCCAGCAGAATCCAGGGGGCGCGACGAGCTTTCTTT.